This TCR beta chain stems from a study of response to subunit inactivated influenza vaccine. Each CDR3 protein gets one entry after TCRdb re-called the RT-PCR reads with MiXCR. Of 500,000 to 600,000 distinct CDR3 sequences listed, about 7.6% were seen once; the top ten hold roughly 13%. The table lists this clonotype with a few counts. Its antigen is not identified. General observations from the study: After each seasonal influenza vaccination, few new T cells are recruited, the authors suggested.

Germline loops: CDR1 MDHEN, CDR2 SYDVKM. This CDR3 has 14 amino acids. V was pared by 3 bases and J by 7 bases, with 6 bases of the junction left unmatched. The sequencing used PBMCs from blood, collected less than 30 months after vaccination. This sequence originates from a man aged 50-75 years who received an inactivated influenza vaccine. The V and J genes are TRBV28 and TRBJ2-1; 7 bases match TRBD2. CDR3 in DNA: TGTGCCAGCAGTTTCTATAGCGGGTCTAATGAGCAGTTCTTC. It encodes CASSFYSGSNEQFF.